A selection of T cell receptor beta chains follows, all from one sample in a study of regulatory T cells in long-lasting Graves disease. TCRdb re-derived calls from the multiplex PCR reads in MiXCR, one entry per CDR3 protein. The repertoire includes roughly 400,000 distinct CDR3 sequences, about 16% of them detected once, and about 23% sits in the top ten. This sample was also put to use in a study of T cells in Graves' hyperthyroidism and ophthalmopathy.

The sample consisted of peripheral blood mononuclear cells (PBMCs), taken at new diagnosis, from a patient treated with antithyroid drugs. The receptors originated from a woman aged 18-29 years with Graves disease. CDR3s leave out the opening cysteine and the closing phenylalanine or tryptophan. D genes are given only for firm matches. Clone size is not always given. Where it is, it says once, few, many or a class for expanded clones.

v_call: TRBV5-1; clone_size: few; d_call: TRBD1; j_call: TRBJ2-7; cdr3_aa: ASSYTGTGGSEQY
v_call: TRBV6-1; clone_size: few; d_call: TRBD1; j_call: TRBJ1-2; cdr3_aa: ASSDFRQGANGYT
v_call: TRBV12-3/TRBV12-4; clone_size: many; d_call: -; j_call: TRBJ2-1; cdr3_aa: ASSFGVTNEQF
v_call: TRBV7-9; clone_size: -; d_call: -; j_call: TRBJ1-3; cdr3_aa: ASGNGNTIY
v_call: TRBV7-2; clone_size: many; d_call: -; j_call: TRBJ2-3; cdr3_aa: ASSFTGTGDTQY
v_call: TRBV27; clone_size: few; d_call: -; j_call: TRBJ1-1; cdr3_aa: ASSPLEKNTEAF
v_call: TRBV10-3; clone_size: few; d_call: -; j_call: TRBJ2-2; cdr3_aa: ATTWSKNTGELF
v_call: TRBV27; clone_size: few; d_call: -; j_call: TRBJ2-3; cdr3_aa: ASSLRAESRSRSTDTQY
v_call: TRBV27; clone_size: -; d_call: TRBD1; j_call: TRBJ2-7; cdr3_aa: ASSPGTGVRGQY
v_call: TRBV7-2; clone_size: -; d_call: -; j_call: TRBJ2-7; cdr3_aa: ASSPRRGGVREQY
v_call: TRBV14; clone_size: -; d_call: -; j_call: TRBJ2-7; cdr3_aa: ASSRGIWAARD
v_call: TRBV20-1; clone_size: few; d_call: TRBD2; j_call: TRBJ2-7; cdr3_aa: SAREIAGEAYEQY
v_call: TRBV5-6; clone_size: few; d_call: -; j_call: TRBJ2-1; cdr3_aa: ASSLRDTPYNEQF
v_call: TRBV14; clone_size: few; d_call: -; j_call: TRBJ2-7; cdr3_aa: ASSQTASYEQY
v_call: TRBV7-2; clone_size: -; d_call: -; j_call: TRBJ2-2; cdr3_aa: ASSRDFSSGELF
v_call: TRBV6-2/TRBV6-3; clone_size: many; d_call: TRBD2; j_call: TRBJ2-1; cdr3_aa: ASSWLAGYNEQF
v_call: TRBV7-9; clone_size: few; d_call: TRBD2; j_call: TRBJ2-2; cdr3_aa: ASSLGPGLAGTGELF
v_call: TRBV11-2; clone_size: few; d_call: -; j_call: TRBJ2-4; cdr3_aa: ASSGGFGDKNIQY
v_call: TRBV30; clone_size: many; d_call: -; j_call: TRBJ1-1; cdr3_aa: AWSVLKRVGTEAF
v_call: TRBV20-1; clone_size: -; d_call: TRBD1; j_call: TRBJ1-1; cdr3_aa: SAISDRATEAF
v_call: TRBV5-5; clone_size: -; d_call: -; j_call: TRBJ2-2; cdr3_aa: ASSLSRRGDTGELF
v_call: TRBV28; clone_size: few; d_call: TRBD2; j_call: TRBJ2-3; cdr3_aa: ASSLGRAGGTDTQY
v_call: TRBV20-1; clone_size: many; d_call: TRBD1; j_call: TRBJ2-5; cdr3_aa: SARGPVDRVGETQY
v_call: TRBV2; clone_size: many; d_call: -; j_call: TRBJ1-5; cdr3_aa: ASSEMGAVQPQH
v_call: TRBV7-3; clone_size: many; d_call: -; j_call: TRBJ1-5; cdr3_aa: ASSVPSEQPQH
v_call: TRBV6-5; clone_size: -; d_call: -; j_call: TRBJ2-1; cdr3_aa: ASSYPTGLSYNEQF
v_call: TRBV6-5; clone_size: -; d_call: -; j_call: TRBJ2-7; cdr3_aa: ASSYFRNSYEQY
v_call: TRBV9; clone_size: few; d_call: -; j_call: TRBJ1-3; cdr3_aa: ASSVARGKSSGNTIY
v_call: TRBV29-1; clone_size: -; d_call: -; j_call: TRBJ1-1; cdr3_aa: SVAPEARGTEAF
v_call: TRBV5-1; clone_size: many; d_call: TRBD1; j_call: TRBJ2-3; cdr3_aa: ASSLTGDRGPDTQY
v_call: TRBV7-2; clone_size: few; d_call: -; j_call: TRBJ2-1; cdr3_aa: ASSLGGALNNEQF
v_call: TRBV28; clone_size: few; d_call: TRBD1; j_call: TRBJ2-7; cdr3_aa: ASSPGTGGIYEQY
v_call: TRBV2; clone_size: -; d_call: -; j_call: TRBJ2-1; cdr3_aa: ASSPPVRVLYNEQF
v_call: TRBV13; clone_size: many; d_call: -; j_call: TRBJ2-7; cdr3_aa: ASSPGTTKYEQY
v_call: TRBV12-3/TRBV12-4; clone_size: few; d_call: TRBD2; j_call: TRBJ2-1; cdr3_aa: ASRPAGTTEQF
v_call: TRBV4-1; clone_size: -; d_call: TRBD2; j_call: TRBJ2-1; cdr3_aa: ASSQGVGGGGSYNEQF
v_call: TRBV20-1; clone_size: many; d_call: -; j_call: TRBJ2-7; cdr3_aa: SARFYEQY